The 20 T cell receptor beta chains presented below share a single source sample, sequenced in a study of T cell changes during pregnancy in multiple sclerosis. Produced via immunoSEQ multiplex PCR; TCRdb's table is partial and in-frame only. The repertoire holds approximately 35,000 clones, with about 92% as singletons. Sequenced here: CD4+ T cells from peripheral blood mononuclear cells, sampled after pregnancy. The receptors derive from a female donor in good health, enrolled as a control in a pregnancy study.

The chain has TRBV4-1 and TRBJ1-4; TRBD1 matches 8 bases. V dropped 1 base and J dropped 5; count of bases not matched to a gene: 3. Germline V lookup: CDR1 MGHRA, CDR2 YSYEKL. The CDR3 extends over 15 amino acids. The CDR3 sequence: CASSQGTGTNEKLFF. Here the CDR3 DNA reads TGCGCCAGCAGCCAAGGGACAGGGACGAATGAAAAACTGTTTTTT.

This rearrangement joins TRBV7-6 to TRBJ2-7; D ambiguous. The CDR3 runs to 13 residues. V was pared by 4 bases and J by 5 bases, with 12 bases between. The germline CDR1 and CDR2 sequences are SGHVS and FNYEAQ. CDR3 bases: TGTGCCAGCAGCTATACTGGGCAGGACGAGCAGTACTTC. This translates into CASSYTGQDEQYF.

As regards this clone: One junction end disagrees with the germline gene, perhaps due to a read error. The genes are TRBV19 and TRBJ2-1, with 7 bases fitting TRBD2. CDR3 length: 16 amino acids. CDR1 is LNHDA, CDR2 SQIVND, per germline (reference sequence). Here the CDR3 reads CASSLETSSTYNEQFF. For the CDR3, the DNA is TGTGCCAGTAGTCTAGAGACTAGCTCAACCTACAATGAGCAGTTCTTC.

This clone was seen more than once but under ten times. The genes are TRBV9 and TRBJ2-6; D uncertain. V lost 7 bases, J lost 4 bases, and 3 bases lay in between. This CDR3 comprises 11 residues. Per the germline V gene, CDR1 is SGDLS and CDR2 is YYNGEE. The chain's CDR3 is CASQGANVLTF. CDR3 bases: TGTGCCAGCCAGGGGGCCAACGTCCTGACTTTC.

This chain links TRBV4-1 with TRBJ1-5, with TRBD1 identical over 7 bases. The CDR3 runs 18 residues. Germline CDR1 MGHRA, CDR2 YSYEKL. V lost 5 bases, J lost 3 bases, and 16 bases stayed unmatched. CDR3 amino acids: CASSAQSPGQIINQPQHF. The CDR3 DNA reads as TGCGCCAGCAGCGCGCAAAGCCCGGGACAGATAATCAATCAGCCCCAGCATTTT.

The CDR3 DNA sequence: TGTGCCAGCAGCGTAGAAACACGCTCCTACGAGCAGTACTTC. It is translated as CASSVETRSYEQYF. The chain joins TRBV9 to TRBJ2-7; unclear D gene. The CDR3 is 14 amino acids. In germline, CDR1 is SGDLS, CDR2 YYNGEE. V dropped 0 bases and J dropped 0 bases, with 7 bases sitting between them.

V gene TRBV2 combines with J gene TRBJ2-1; D gene ambiguous. The CDR3 extends over 13 amino acids. V was shortened by 4 bases and J by 5 bases, with 9 bases between the two germline ends. Per germline, CDR1 SNHLY and CDR2 FYNNEI. The CDR3 here is CASSVERDNEQFF. The CDR3 DNA reads as TGTGCCAGCAGTGTAGAACGAGACAATGAGCAGTTCTTC.

V gene TRBV7-2 combines with J gene TRBJ1-4; 9 bases align to TRBD1. V shed 0 bases, J shed 8 bases, and the junction held 7 bases outside the gene matches. Per germline, CDR1 SGHTA and CDR2 FQGNSA. The CDR3 spans 16 residues. In nucleotides, the CDR3 is TGTGCCAGCAGCTTAGCGGCGACAGGGGGGCTAGAAAAACTGTTTTTT. Protein sequence: CASSLAATGGLEKLFF.

The genes are TRBV9 and TRBJ1-3, with TRBD1 identical over 8 bases. The V gene's germline CDR1 is SGDLS and CDR2 YYNGEE. The CDR3 runs 12 residues. V lost 7 bases, J lost 4 bases, and 1 base stayed unmatched. CDR3 bases: TGTGCCAGCGGGGACAGGGGAAACACCATATATTTT. This encodes CASGDRGNTIYF. Together with reference TRBV9 and TRBJ1-3, the CDR3 gives the full variable domain: DSGVTQTPKHLITATGQRVTLRCSPRSGDLSVYWYQQSLDQGLQFLIQYYNGEERAKGNILERFSAQQFPDLHSELNLSSLELGDSALYFCASGDRGNTIYFGEGSWLTVV.

The rearrangement links TRBV11-2 to TRBJ2-7; 9 bases are a match to TRBD2. V dropped 6 bases and J dropped 5; count of bases not matched to a gene: 20. This CDR3 comprises 18 residues. Germline CDR1 and CDR2: SGHAT and FQNNGV. The DNA for the CDR3 is TGTGCCAGCAGTCCCCCCGGGTCTAGCGGGACCGGGGGGAACGAGCAGTACTTC. Protein: CASSPPGSSGTGGNEQYF.

The chain recombines TRBV29-1 with TRBJ2-7; D is possibly TRBD2 (6 bases). Germline values: CDR1 SQVTM, CDR2 ANQGSEA. V lost 7 bases and J 5 bases, leaving 15 bases between the germline ends. The CDR3 contains 12 residues. CDR3 sequence reads: CSGGGAFHEQYF. CDR3 bases: TGCAGCGGTGGCGGGGCTTTCCACGAGCAGTACTTC.

The chain links TRBV7-9 to TRBJ2-7, with TRBD1 identical over 7 bases. The germline V gene has CDR1 SEHNR and CDR2 FQNEAQ (reference sequence). The CDR3 contains 14 residues. Trimming took 5 bases from V and 3 from J; bases not matched to a gene: 7. The CDR3 loop is CASSHSTGHYEQYF. As DNA, the CDR3 is TGTGCCAGCAGCCATTCGACAGGGCACTACGAGCAGTACTTC.

The genes are TRBV9 and TRBJ1-2; D unresolved. V shed 0 bases and J shed 6 bases, with 12 bases lying between them. This CDR3 comprises 14 residues. Germline assignment: CDR1 SGDLS and CDR2 YYNGEE. CDR3 protein: CASSVGSGSDGYTF. The CDR3 nucleotides are TGTGCCAGCAGCGTAGGTTCGGGTAGCGATGGCTACACCTTC.

The chain couples TRBV5-4 to TRBJ2-5, with a tentative D call TRBD2 (6 bases). There are 15 residues in the CDR3. V was trimmed by 4 bases and J by 5 bases, leaving 18 bases between them. Germline lookup yields CDR1 SGHNT and CDR2 YYREEE (reference sequence). The CDR3 region is CASSPRLDRLETQYF. The CDR3 coding sequence is TGTGCCAGCAGCCCTCGACTAGATCGTCTGGAGACCCAGTACTTC.

The chain carries TRBV11-3 and TRBJ2-3; D possibly corresponds to TRBD1 (6 bases). The CDR3 length is 12 residues. V was trimmed by 1 base and J by 11 bases, leaving 10 bases between them. Germline CDR1 SGHNT, CDR2 YENEEA. The CDR3 DNA reads TGTGCCAGCAGCTTAGGGCAGGGGTGGCAGTATTTT. It encodes CASSLGQGWQYF.

The V gene is TRBV28, the J gene TRBJ1-6, with D possibly TRBD1 on 5 matching bases. V lost 4 bases to trimming and J lost 6 bases, with 13 bases between them. From germline, CDR1 is MDHEN and CDR2 SYDVKM. CDR3 size: 15 residues. The chain's CDR3 is CASSSPGGFNSPLHF. The DNA of the CDR3 is TGTGCCAGCAGTTCCCCCGGGGGGTTTAATTCACCCCTCCACTTT.

This chain links TRBV9 with TRBJ2-7; D possibly corresponds to TRBD2 (7 bases). V lost 3 bases and J 9 bases, leaving 13 bases between the germline ends. Germline values: CDR1 SGDLS, CDR2 YYNGEE. The CDR3 contains 12 residues. CDR3 amino acids: CASSALGGPQYF. The DNA for the CDR3 is TGTGCCAGCAGCGCGCTGGGGGGGCCGCAGTACTTC.

The chain employs TRBV10-3 and TRBJ2-5; the D gene is possibly TRBD2 (5 bases). Trimming pared 3 bases from V and 2 bases from J, leaving 13 bases between. The CDR3 is 15 amino acids. Per germline, CDR1 ENHRY and CDR2 SYGVKD. The CDR3 region has the DNA TGTGCCATCAGTGAAGGCCCAGCGGATCAAGAGACCCAGTACTTC. Its protein is CAISEGPADQETQYF.

The gene calls are TRBV30 and TRBJ2-7, with 7 positions matching TRBD1. Trimming cost V 4 bases and J 3 bases; bases outside gene matches: 6. The CDR3 is 13 residues long. Germline loops: CDR1 GTSNPN, CDR2 SVGIG (reference sequence). The CDR3 loop is CAWTPTGRYEQYF. The CDR3 DNA sequence: TGTGCCTGGACCCCGACAGGGCGCTACGAGCAGTACTTC.

The gene calls are TRBV9 and TRBJ2-2; 7 nucleotides match TRBD1. V was clipped by 2 bases and J by 0 bases; unmatched bases: 4. Germline V gives CDR1 SGDLS, CDR2 YYNGEE. The CDR3 runs to 16 residues. CDR3 residues: CASSVRQGSNTGELFF. The CDR3 coding sequence is TGTGCCAGCAGCGTCCGACAGGGATCGAACACCGGGGAGCTGTTTTTT.